These 17 T cell receptor beta chains were all obtained from the same sample, sequenced in a study of blood T cells in healthy people across ages. The authors ran a second PCR of about 6 to 11 cycles using a sample-barcoded 5' primer and a J-beta primer mix. TCRdb fed the 5' RACE reads into MiXCR, producing one record per CDR3 protein. The table has 630,000 or so distinct CDR3 sequences, around 31% seen once. Sequencing was performed on blood. The receptor set was obtained from a woman at least 80 years old in good health.

This clonotype was seen repeatedly, ten times or more. The chain joins TRBV20-1 to TRBJ2-1; 7 bases align to TRBD2. J was trimmed by 3 bases and V by 6 bases; bases with no gene match: 11. The CDR3 has 15 residues. Germline loops: CDR1 DFQATT, CDR2 SNEGSKA (reference sequence). The CDR3 here is CSAPIPGGDYNEQFF. For the CDR3, the DNA is TGCAGTGCCCCTATTCCGGGGGGAGACTACAATGAGCAGTTCTTC.

In the case of this clonotype: One base away lies a much larger clone, so this may be a sequencing read error. CDR3 bases: TGTGCCAGCTCACTACGTGAGGGAGGCTATGGCCACACCTTC. Translation gives CASSLREGGYGHTF. V gene TRBV18 combines with J gene TRBJ1-2, with D uncertain. CDR1 is KGHSH and CDR2 is LQKENI in the germline V gene. The CDR3 totals 14 residues. Full variable domain (rest looked up from reference TRBV18 and TRBJ1-2): NAGVMQNPRHLVRRRGQEARLRCSPMKGHSHVYWYRQLPEEGLKFMVYLQKENIIDESGMPKERFSAEFPKEGPSILRIQQVVRGDSAAYFCASSLREGGYGHTFGSGTRLTVV.

This clonotype showed up just a few times. The rearrangement uses TRBV6-1 and TRBJ1-2; the match to TRBD1 covers 10 bases. Germline V gene data show CDR1 as MNHNS and CDR2 as SASEGT. CDR3 length: 13 amino acids. V gave up 6 bases and J gave up 7 bases; unmatched junction bases: 5. Here the CDR3 DNA reads TGTGCCAGCAGCTACCGGGACAGGGGTGGCTACACCTTC. Translating it yields CASSYRDRGGYTF.

This clonotype came up a few times. The CDR3 reads CASRSGAQGYTF. The CDR3 DNA follows: TGTGCCAGCAGGTCGGGGGCGCAAGGCTACACCTTC. The chain has TRBV27 and TRBJ1-2, with D maybe TRBD1 (6 bases). V dropped 6 bases and J dropped 8 bases, with 13 bases sitting between them. CDR3 length equals 12 residues. Germline loops: CDR1 MNHEY, CDR2 SMNVEV (reference sequence).

The genes are TRBV12-3 or TRBV12-4 and TRBJ2-3; D may be TRBD1 (5 bases). V was pared by 6 bases and J by 15 bases, with 25 bases between. The CDR3 runs 14 residues. Here the CDR3 DNA reads TGTGCCAGCAGCACAGGAGTCGCGGCAGATACGGAATATTTT. This translates into CASSTGVAADTEYF.

With respect to this clonotype: One base away lies a much larger clone, so this may be a sequencing read error. The rearrangement joins TRBV5-6 to TRBJ2-5; D uncertain. The DNA end lines up better with TRBJ2-1; the J call may be wrong. Germline V lookup: CDR1 SGHDT, CDR2 YYEEEE. The CDR3 length is 14 residues. CDR3 amino acids: CASSATDGQETQFF. In DNA form, the CDR3 reads TGTGCCAGCAGCGCGACGGACGGCCAAGAGACCCAGTTCTTC.

This clonotype was detected only once. The chain employs TRBV5-5 and TRBJ1-2, with 8 bases identical to TRBD1. Germline trimming cut 4 bases from V and 3 bases from J; bases unmatched to any gene: 5. Germline V CDR1 and CDR2: SGHKS, YYEKEE (reference sequence). The CDR3 is 14 residues long. The CDR3 sequence: CASSTTGADYGYTF. As DNA, the CDR3 is TGTGCCAGCAGCACGACAGGGGCGGACTATGGCTACACCTTC.

Only a few counts were recorded for this clonotype. The chain recombines TRBV24-1 with TRBJ1-1; D remains ambiguous. Between the trimmed V and J ends, which lost 3 bases and 1 base, there was a span of 26 bases. Germline lookup yields CDR1 KGHDR and CDR2 SFDVKD. CDR3 size: 20 residues. CDR3 sequence: CATSDLGVGPQVRWNTEAFF. Here the CDR3 DNA reads TGTGCCACCAGTGATCTTGGGGTGGGTCCCCAGGTGAGGTGGAACACTGAAGCTTTCTTT.

This clonotype was counted many times. V is TRBV6-2 or TRBV6-3 and J is TRBJ1-5; tentative D call: TRBD1 (5 bases). The CDR3 runs to 14 residues. Per germline, CDR1 MNHEY and CDR2 SVGEGT. Trimming stripped 5 bases from V and 0 bases from J, with 8 bases between. CDR3 nucleotide sequence: TGTGCCAGCAGTCCGGACATTAGCAATCAGCCCCAGCATTTT. Its translation is CASSPDISNQPQHF.

This clonotype was counted many times. The gene calls are TRBV7-8 and TRBJ2-7; D call uncertain. This CDR3 spans 15 amino acids. Trimming removed 1 base at V and 3 bases at J, with 13 bases between. Looked up from germline, CDR1 is SGHVS and CDR2 is FQNEAQ. The CDR3 region has the DNA TGTGCCAGCAGCTTAGATTCGCTAGATTTCTACGAGCAGTACTTC. As protein: CASSLDSLDFYEQYF.

The chain is built from TRBV3-1 and TRBJ2-7; 7 bases map to TRBD1. There are 16 residues in the CDR3. The junction had 11 bases not matched to a gene; V was cut back by 4 bases and J by 2 bases. Looked up from germline, CDR1 is LGHDT and CDR2 is YNNKEL (reference sequence). The CDR3, as DNA: TGTGCCAGCAGCCGAACGGGACAGTTAAGAACCTACGAGCAGTACTTC. Its translation is CASSRTGQLRTYEQYF.

The V call is TRBV30, the J call TRBJ1-1; D is unclear. V lost 1 base, J lost 3 bases, and 6 bases lay in between. Germline lookup yields CDR1 GTSNPN and CDR2 SVGIG (reference sequence). This CDR3 contains 12 residues. CDR3: CAWSGWDTEAFF. The DNA of the CDR3 is TGTGCCTGGAGTGGATGGGACACTGAAGCTTTCTTT.

This clonotype was observed at least ten times. This chain links TRBV7-9 with TRBJ2-1; TRBD2 matches at 12 bases. The CDR3 is 15 amino acids. V dropped 1 base and J dropped 8; count of bases not matched to a gene: 3. Germline loops: CDR1 SEHNR, CDR2 FQNEAQ (reference sequence). The CDR3 sequence: CASSLGGTSGHEQFF. The CDR3 DNA is TGTGCCAGCAGCTTAGGCGGGACTAGCGGGCATGAGCAGTTCTTC.

The chain employs TRBV19 and TRBJ2-2; the D gene could be TRBD1 or TRBD2 (5 bases each). Germline CDR1 and CDR2: LNHDA and SQIVND (reference sequence). The CDR3 covers 16 residues. Trimming took 6 bases from V and 0 from J, leaving 14 bases between them. The CDR3 loop is CASRLFGDANTGELFF. The CDR3, as DNA: TGTGCCAGTAGACTTTTCGGGGACGCGAACACCGGGGAGCTGTTTTTT.

This clonotype was detected only a few times. This sequence joins TRBV20-1 and TRBJ1-1, with D perhaps TRBD1 (5 bases). V lost 3 bases, J lost 4 bases, and 12 bases lay in between. CDR1 is DFQATT and CDR2 is SNEGSKA in the germline V gene (reference sequence). CDR3 length equals 13 residues. The CDR3 here is CSARVYTGTEAFF. CDR3 DNA: TGCAGTGCTAGGGTATACACAGGCACTGAAGCTTTCTTT.

This clonotype was observed a few times. The V and J genes are TRBV20-1 and TRBJ1-1; D is unclear. Germline assignment: CDR1 DFQATT and CDR2 SNEGSKA (reference sequence). V was clipped by 0 bases and J by 1 base, with 12 bases between them. CDR3 length: 15 residues. Written as DNA, the CDR3 is TGCAGTGCTAGAGATAAAAGGCGGTCGAACACTGAAGCTTTCTTT. Encoded protein: CSARDKRRSNTEAFF.

This clonotype occurred a few times. The genes are TRBV7-9 and TRBJ2-7; D possibly corresponds to TRBD2 (7 bases). Trimming took off 1 base at V and 0 bases at J, with 19 bases between the two ends. This CDR3 spans 18 amino acids. CDR1 and CDR2 from the germline V gene are SEHNR and FQNEAQ (reference sequence). The DNA of the CDR3 is TGTGCCAGCAGCTTAGGAATAGGGGGGGGTACGGCCTCCTACGAGCAGTACTTC. This sequence encodes CASSLGIGGGTASYEQYF.